What follows are 25 T cell receptor beta chains derived from one specimen sequenced in a study of blood T cell repertoires in COVID-19. Measured with immunoSEQ multiplex PCR; TCRdb has only the in-frame clones, and not every one. The sample yields more than 200,000 clones, 86% seen once. Sequencing used peripheral blood. The receptors come from a man aged 30 to 39 with active or convalescent COVID-19.

The V gene is TRBV7-8, the J gene TRBJ2-3; 10 bases line up with TRBD1. The CDR3 loop spans 15 amino acids. Germline V gives CDR1 SGHVS, CDR2 FQNEAQ. V lost 3 bases to trimming and J lost 3 bases; unmatched junction nucleotides: 3. The CDR3 here is CASSFGTGDTDTQYF. DNA of the CDR3: TGTGCCAGCAGCTTTGGGACAGGGGATACAGATACGCAGTATTTT. The whole variable domain, filled in from reference TRBV7-8 and TRBJ2-3, reads GAGVSQSPRYKVAKRGQDVALRCDPISGHVSLFWYQQALGQGPEFLTYFQNEAQLDKSGLPSDRFFAERPEGSVSTLKIQRTQQEDSAVYLCASSFGTGDTDTQYFGPGTRLTVL.

The chain has TRBV20-1 and TRBJ2-7, with 9 bases that match TRBD2. Germline CDR1 reads DFQATT; CDR2 reads SNEGSKA (reference sequence). The CDR3 contains 16 residues. V lost 3 bases and J lost 0; bases outside the gene matches: 9. The chain's CDR3 is CSASGGLAGSSYEQYF. The CDR3, as DNA: TGCAGTGCTAGTGGGGGCCTAGCGGGGAGCTCCTACGAGCAGTACTTC.

This clone came up once. J is TRBJ2-7 and V is TRBV7-3, with 9 bases lining up with TRBD2. The CDR3 consists of 16 residues. The trim removed 4 bases at V and 6 bases at J, leaving 13 bases unmatched. Germline CDR1 is SGHTA and CDR2 is FQGTGA. This chain's CDR3 is CASSSPGLAVSSEQYF. CDR3 coding DNA: TGTGCCAGCAGCTCACCGGGACTAGCCGTTTCGAGCGAGCAGTACTTC.

The chain has TRBV27 and TRBJ1-5; TRBD1 might be the D (5 bases). Germline CDR1 MNHEY, CDR2 SMNVEV (reference sequence). Between the trimmed V and J ends, which lost 2 bases and 7 bases, there was a span of 9 bases. This CDR3 contains 13 residues. The CDR3 loop is CASSLRGRQPQHF. The CDR3 DNA follows: TGTGCCAGCAGTTTACGGGGGAGACAGCCCCAGCATTTT.

This chain joins TRBV15 and TRBJ2-5, with 12 nucleotides matching TRBD2. The CDR3 is made up of 13 amino acids. Losses at the gene ends were 1 base for V and 12 bases for J; bases not matched to a gene: 3. Per germline, CDR1 LNHNV and CDR2 YYDKDF (reference sequence). Written as DNA, the CDR3 is TGTGCCACCAGCAGAGGACTAGCGGGAGACAAGTACTTC. Protein product: CATSRGLAGDKYF.

Here the CDR3 DNA reads TGTGCCAGCAGCTTAGGCAGGGCGCTCACGGGGGAGCTGTTTTTT. It specifies CASSLGRALTGELFF. This chain connects TRBV11-3 to TRBJ2-2, with D perhaps matching TRBD1 (5 bases). Germline assignment: CDR1 SGHNT and CDR2 YENEEA. The V and J ends lost 1 base and 8 bases respectively, with 14 bases between them. This CDR3 spans 15 amino acids. Filled out from reference TRBV11-3 and TRBJ2-2, the complete variable domain reads EAGVVQSPRYKIIEKKQPVAFWCNPISGHNTLYWYLQNLGQGPELLIRYENEEAVDDSQLPKDRFSAERLKGVDSTLKIQPAELGDSAVYLCASSLGRALTGELFFGEGSRLTVL.

J is TRBJ1-2 and V is TRBV29-1; 8 positions match TRBD1. CDR1 and CDR2 from the germline V gene are SQVTM and ANQGSEA. The CDR3 length is 12 residues. V lost 7 bases and J lost 5; bases outside the gene matches: 6. The chain's CDR3 is CSGGQGDYGYTF. As DNA, the CDR3 is TGCAGCGGCGGACAGGGCGATTATGGCTACACCTTC.

This clone was seen just once. The chain employs TRBV2 and TRBJ2-3; 7 bases match TRBD1. This CDR3 contains 17 residues. From germline, CDR1 is SNHLY and CDR2 FYNNEI. The J segment lost 8 bases and the V segment lost 6 bases, leaving 20 bases of the junction unmatched. CDR3 loop: CASRQGWLGPGVVTQYF. The CDR3 region has the DNA TGTGCCAGCAGACAGGGGTGGCTGGGGCCCGGGGTCGTTACGCAGTATTTT.

V is TRBV14 and J is TRBJ1-2; a possible D gene is TRBD1 (5 bases). The V end was cut by 0 bases, the J end by 12 bases, with 11 bases between. This CDR3 is built from 12 residues. In germline, CDR1 is SGHDN, CDR2 FVKESK. CDR3 sequence: CASSQDIGAHTF. For the CDR3, the DNA is TGTGCCAGCAGCCAAGATATTGGGGCTCACACCTTC.

This chain connects TRBV18 to TRBJ2-7; 7 nucleotides match TRBD1. J gave up 3 bases and V 6 bases, and 11 bases lay outside the gene matches. The germline V gene encodes CDR1 KGHSH and CDR2 LQKENI. This CDR3 spans 15 amino acids. The CDR3 DNA reads as TGTGCCAGCTCCCTGGACAGGTCGGGTGGCTACGAGCAGTACTTC. Translated, it gives CASSLDRSGGYEQYF.

This chain links TRBV28 with TRBJ1-2; D remains unclear. Trimming cost V 6 bases and J 0 bases, with 11 bases left between them. The CDR3 consists of 14 residues. Germline V lookup: CDR1 MDHEN, CDR2 SYDVKM. Here the CDR3 reads CASRLDTSNYGYTF. In nucleotides, the CDR3 is TGTGCCAGCAGATTAGACACGTCTAACTATGGCTACACCTTC.

The chain combines TRBV13 with TRBJ2-2; no clear D. Per germline, CDR1 PRHDT and CDR2 FYEKMQ (reference sequence). This CDR3 is built from 13 residues. Trimming took off 5 bases at V and 0 bases at J, with 4 bases between the two ends. The chain's CDR3 is CASSPPNTGELFF. CDR3 in DNA: TGTGCCAGCAGCCCTCCGAACACCGGGGAGCTGTTTTTT.

The chain joins TRBV13 to TRBJ2-1; 10 bases map to TRBD2. V lost 1 base, J lost 8 bases, and 8 bases stayed unmatched. CDR1 and CDR2 from the germline V gene are PRHDT and FYEKMQ (reference sequence). The CDR3 is made up of 16 amino acids. CDR3 coding DNA: TGTGCCAGCAGCTTAGTGAGCGGGGGGGCCTGGGATGAGCAGTTCTTC. It encodes CASSLVSGGAWDEQFF.

This chain links TRBV6-5 with TRBJ2-1; TRBD1 matches at 9 bases. The V segment lost 6 bases and the J segment 5 bases; nucleotides outside the gene matches: 8. The CDR3 sequence is 15 residues long. Germline V gene sequence: CDR1 MNHEY, CDR2 SVGAGI. CDR3 amino acids: CASRRDRVGDNEQFF. In DNA form, the CDR3 reads TGTGCCAGCAGAAGGGACAGGGTTGGAGACAATGAGCAGTTCTTC.

The chain employs TRBV2 and TRBJ1-2; D uncertain. V was pared by 0 bases and J by 8 bases, with 10 bases between. Per germline, CDR1 SNHLY and CDR2 FYNNEI. CDR3 length: 13 amino acids. This CDR3 reads CASSEARGEGYTF. The CDR3 DNA sequence: TGTGCCAGCAGTGAAGCCCGCGGGGAGGGCTACACCTTC.

A single count supports this clone. The V call is TRBV7-9, the J call TRBJ2-3; TRBD2 is a possible D gene (6 bases). The CDR3 contains 15 residues. V shed 3 bases and J shed 2 bases, with 12 bases lying between them. Per the germline V gene, CDR1 is SEHNR and CDR2 is FQNEAQ (reference sequence). The chain's CDR3 is CASSFLAEYTDTQYF. The CDR3 DNA follows: TGTGCCAGCAGCTTTTTAGCGGAATACACAGATACGCAGTATTTT.

The chain couples TRBV19 to TRBJ2-1, with 9 bases lining up with TRBD2. V was pared by 5 bases and J by 2 bases, with 4 bases of the junction left unmatched. The CDR3 extends over 15 amino acids. The germline CDR1 and CDR2 sequences are LNHDA and SQIVND (reference sequence). CDR3 in amino acids: CASSWRGGAYNEQFF. CDR3 nucleotides: TGTGCCAGTAGTTGGCGGGGGGGCGCCTACAATGAGCAGTTCTTC.

The V call is TRBV5-1, the J call TRBJ1-6; 7 nucleotides line up with TRBD1. Germline values: CDR1 SGHRS, CDR2 YFSETQ. This CDR3 comprises 14 residues. The junction had 3 bases not matched to a gene; V was cut back by 1 base and J by 8 bases. The CDR3 coding sequence is TGCGCCAGCAGCTTGCAGGGGGGAGATTCACCCCTCCACTTT. This gives the protein CASSLQGGDSPLHF. The full variable domain, rest sourced from reference TRBV5-1 and TRBJ1-6, is KAGVTQTPRYLIKTRGQQVTLSCSPISGHRSVSWYQQTPGQGLQFLFEYFSETQRNKGNFPGRFSGRQFSNSRSEMNVSTLELGDSALYLCASSLQGGDSPLHFGNGTRLTVT.

V usage is TRBV24-1 and J usage is TRBJ2-3, with TRBD2 as a possible D gene (5 bases). The CDR3 sequence is 15 residues long. Germline V gene lookup returns CDR1 KGHDR and CDR2 SFDVKD. V was cut by 5 bases and J by 5 bases, with 16 bases left in between. The DNA of the CDR3 is TGTGCCACCAGTGCCGCGGGCCCCCCTTTAGATACGCAGTATTTT. Its protein product is CATSAAGPPLDTQYF.

The chain links TRBV7-3 to TRBJ2-1; D remains ambiguous. CDR1 and CDR2 from the germline V gene are SGHTA and FQGTGA. The CDR3 totals 13 residues. Between the trimmed V and J ends, which lost 7 bases and 2 bases, there was a span of 9 bases. CDR3 sequence (DNA): TGTGCCAGCAAAAAAGACACCTACAATGAGCAGTTCTTC. The encoded protein is CASKKDTYNEQFF.

This clone was recorded a few times. The rearrangement joins TRBV12-3 or TRBV12-4 to TRBJ2-2; TRBD2 matches 7 bases. V was clipped by 5 bases and J by 6 bases; unmatched bases: 3. This CDR3 has 13 amino acids. The CDR3 sequence is CASSPGGSGELFF. The CDR3 DNA reads TGTGCCAGCAGTCCGGGGGGATCCGGGGAGCTGTTTTTT.

This clone was seen once. The chain has TRBV10-2 and TRBJ2-2; D is uncertain. The germline CDR1 and CDR2 sequences are WSHSY and SAAADI. The V gene lost 3 bases and the J gene lost 1 base, with 9 bases spanning the gap. The length of the CDR3 is 15 residues. The CDR3 DNA follows: TGCGCCAGCAGTGAATCTGGGCGGAACACCGGGGAGCTGTTTTTT. Residues: CASSESGRNTGELFF.

This clone came up once. The V call is TRBV7-2, the J call TRBJ2-3; no reliable D call. The CDR3 length is 16 residues. The germline V gene encodes CDR1 SGHTA and CDR2 FQGNSA. V was pared by 3 bases and J by 0 bases, with 13 bases between. This CDR3 reads CASSFQLAPSTDTQYF. The CDR3 coding sequence is TGTGCCAGCAGCTTCCAACTCGCCCCCAGCACAGATACGCAGTATTTT.

The rearrangement joins TRBV12-3 or TRBV12-4 to TRBJ2-1; 11 bases are shared with TRBD2. Trimming at V came to 6 bases and at J to 11 bases, leaving 6 bases not matched to a gene. There are 13 residues in the CDR3. The CDR3 here is CASRLGLAVQQFF. In DNA form, the CDR3 reads TGTGCCAGCAGGTTGGGACTAGCGGTACAGCAGTTCTTC.

CDR3 in amino acids: CASSVEARVGVGSYNEQFF. The CDR3 DNA is TGTGCCAGCAGTGTTGAAGCAAGGGTCGGGGTCGGCTCCTACAATGAGCAGTTCTTC. V and J are TRBV2 and TRBJ2-1, with D perhaps TRBD2 (5 bases). The CDR3 consists of 19 residues. V lost 4 bases, J lost 0 bases, and 22 bases lay in between. Germline V gene sequence: CDR1 SNHLY, CDR2 FYNNEI.